Shown below are 16 T cell receptor beta chains from a single sample sequenced in a study of cytomegalovirus exposure and HLA in healthy donors. PCR involved 60 Vbeta and 13 Jbeta primers. Some clones are missing from TCRdb's copy, which holds only in-frame ones; the method was immunoSEQ multiplex PCR. The table has roughly 110,000 clones, roughly three quarters seen once. The source material was PBMCs. Receptors originate from a woman under 30 in good health and CMV-seropositive.

The chain has TRBV7-3 and TRBJ1-1, with D hard to call. Trimming stripped 4 bases from V and 3 bases from J, with 9 bases between. The CDR3 sequence is 13 residues long. Germline loops: CDR1 SGHTA, CDR2 FQGTGA. CDR3 amino acids: CASSSGGHTEAFF. In DNA, the CDR3 is TGTGCCAGCAGCTCCGGCGGCCACACTGAAGCTTTCTTT.

This chain joins TRBV5-4 and TRBJ2-5, with D perhaps TRBD2 (5 bases). Near its end, the DNA agrees better with TRBJ2-7, so the J call may be wrong. The germline gives CDR1 SGHNT, CDR2 YYREEE (reference sequence). This CDR3 spans 13 amino acids. The DNA for the CDR3 is TGTGCCAGCAGCGTATACCGGAGGAGCGAGCAGTACTTC. This sequence encodes CASSVYRRSEQYF.

This clone was observed a single time. This chain connects TRBV5-1 to TRBJ2-3; 7 bases are shared with TRBD1. V shed 0 bases, J shed 6 bases, and the junction held 4 bases outside the gene matches. The length of the CDR3 is 14 residues. Per the germline V gene, CDR1 is SGHRS and CDR2 is YFSETQ. This CDR3 reads CASSLDRGADTQYF. DNA of the CDR3: TGCGCCAGCAGCTTGGACAGGGGAGCGGATACGCAGTATTTT.

This chain links TRBV19 with TRBJ2-3; the match to TRBD1 covers 7 bases. V lost 7 bases, J lost 1 base, and 5 bases stayed unmatched. Per the germline V gene, CDR1 is LNHDA and CDR2 is SQIVND (reference sequence). The CDR3 covers 14 residues. The CDR3 region has the DNA TGTGCCAGTACCTCCGGGACAGGCACAGATACGCAGTATTTT. It encodes CASTSGTGTDTQYF.

V usage is TRBV6-5 and J usage is TRBJ1-2; D unclear. Germline V CDR1 and CDR2: MNHEY, SVGAGI. The V and J ends lost 6 bases and 3 bases respectively, with 11 bases between them. CDR3 length equals 13 residues. The CDR3, as DNA: TGTGCCAGCAGACAAAAGATGGACTATGGCTACACCTTC. Its translation: CASRQKMDYGYTF.

In DNA form, the CDR3 reads TGTGCCAGCAGCTTAGGAAGAGTTCGAGAGACCCAGTACTTC. Its translation: CASSLGRVRETQYF. The V and J genes are TRBV7-8 and TRBJ2-5; D unclear. Trimming stripped 1 base from V and 4 bases from J, with 10 bases between. The CDR3 contains 14 residues. From germline, CDR1 is SGHVS and CDR2 FQNEAQ.

The chain is built from TRBV5-8 and TRBJ2-2; D unresolved. Germline CDR1 and CDR2: SGHTS and YDEGEE. The CDR3 is made up of 17 amino acids. Trimming removed 0 bases from V and 4 bases from J, with 16 bases in between. The DNA of the CDR3 is TGTGCCAGCAGCTTGGCCGGCCAGGCCTACATCACCGGGGAGCTGTTTTTT. Protein: CASSLAGQAYITGELFF.

The chain joins TRBV18 to TRBJ1-3, with TRBD1 as a possible D gene (5 bases). Per the germline V gene, CDR1 is KGHSH and CDR2 is LQKENI. The V end lost 2 bases, the J end lost 2 bases, and 16 bases lay between the germline ends. The CDR3 totals 17 residues. DNA for the CDR3: TGTGCCAGCTCACCAACGACCCAGGGCCGGACTGGAAACACCATATATTTT. Encoded protein: CASSPTTQGRTGNTIYF.

The chain recombines TRBV6-5 with TRBJ2-4; maybe TRBD1 (5 bases). CDR3 size: 15 residues. Trimming removed 4 bases at V and 0 bases at J, with 10 bases between. Germline-derived CDR1 and CDR2 are MNHEY and SVGAGI. The CDR3 nucleotides read TGTGCCAGCAGTTCAGGGATTTTAGCCAAAAACATTCAGTACTTC. This codes for CASSSGILAKNIQYF.

The rearrangement uses TRBV6-5 and TRBJ2-1, with 7 bases lining up with TRBD2. The V segment lost 2 bases and the J segment 0 bases; nucleotides outside the gene matches: 4. This CDR3 is 16 amino acids long. CDR1 is MNHEY and CDR2 is SVGAGI in the germline V gene. The CDR3 DNA sequence: TGTGCCAGCAGTTACCAACTAGCGAGCTCCTACAATGAGCAGTTCTTC. The encoded protein is CASSYQLASSYNEQFF.

J is TRBJ2-3 and V is TRBV28; TRBD1 agrees at 8 bases. The length of the CDR3 is 16 residues. The ends lost 1 base at V and 6 bases at J; junction bases unmatched: 9. The germline V gene encodes CDR1 MDHEN and CDR2 SYDVKM. In DNA form, the CDR3 reads TGTGCCAGCAGTTTATATGCCGGACAGGGCTATGATACGCAGTATTTT. Its protein is CASSLYAGQGYDTQYF.

CDR3 sequence (DNA): TGTGCCACCAGCATCTATTCCGAGACCCAGTACTTC. Protein: CATSIYSETQYF. The J gene is TRBJ2-5, the V gene TRBV15; D remains unclear. CDR1 is LNHNV, CDR2 YYDKDF, per germline (reference sequence). CDR3 length: 12 amino acids. Trimming pared 4 bases from V and 5 bases from J, leaving 8 bases between.

A single count supports this clone. The rearrangement joins TRBV2 to TRBJ2-7; 7 nucleotides align to TRBD2. V lost 0 bases to trimming and J lost 4 bases; unmatched junction nucleotides: 3. Germline CDR1 reads SNHLY; CDR2 reads FYNNEI. The CDR3 sequence is 14 residues long. The CDR3 here is CASSEAPGGYEQYF. In nucleotides, the CDR3 is TGTGCCAGCAGTGAAGCACCCGGGGGGTACGAGCAGTACTTC.

This clone was counted between two and nine times. V is TRBV5-4 and J is TRBJ1-1; D is undetermined. CDR1 and CDR2 from the germline V gene are SGHNT and YYREEE (reference sequence). The CDR3 spans 14 residues. Trimming left V 6 bases short and J 1 base short, with 13 bases between. CDR3 nucleotide sequence: TGTGCCAGCACCATCCCGGGAGAGAACACTGAAGCTTTCTTT. Amino acid sequence: CASTIPGENTEAFF.

CDR3 region: CAWSYTGGVETQYF. The CDR3 DNA follows: TGTGCCTGGAGTTACACGGGAGGGGTGGAGACCCAGTACTTC. V is TRBV30 and J is TRBJ2-5; 8 nucleotides match TRBD2. Germline-derived CDR1 and CDR2 are GTSNPN and SVGIG (reference sequence). The CDR3 is 14 amino acids. With V trimmed by 2 bases and J by 5 bases, 7 bases remained unmatched.

The chain is built from TRBV6-1 and TRBJ2-3, with TRBD2 as a possible D gene (6 bases). The CDR3 runs 14 residues. Germline loops: CDR1 MNHNS, CDR2 SASEGT. V lost 1 base to trimming and J lost 5 bases, with 10 bases between them. CDR3 coding DNA: TGTGCCAGCAGTGAAGTAGCGGCCGGAGATACGCAGTATTTT. Its protein product is CASSEVAAGDTQYF.